Listed below are T cell receptor beta chains from one sample, sequenced in a study of T-cell memory formation after mild COVID-19. Each CDR3 protein is one row after TCRdb ran MiXCR on the 5' RACE reads. Of some 120,000 distinct CDR3 sequences listed, less than 6.5% were seen once; the top ten hold approximately 2%. What was sequenced was PBMCs or a T cell subset sorted from them (not recorded which). Receptors originate from an adult woman who had mild COVID-19 (a few samples of this study predate the infection). Cell type and time point are not known. The conserved cysteine and the conserved F or W are not part of the CDR3 here.

J gene: TRBJ2-1; CDR3 length: 11; V gene: TRBV2; CDR3 protein: ASSATTGNEQF
J gene: TRBJ2-1; CDR3 length: 14; V gene: TRBV4-1; CDR3 protein: ASSQALAGGPDEQF
J gene: TRBJ1-2; CDR3 length: 14; V gene: TRBV12-3/TRBV12-4; CDR3 protein: ASSLYRDSSNYGYT
J gene: TRBJ2-5; CDR3 length: 11; V gene: TRBV12-3/TRBV12-4; CDR3 protein: ASSLGQGKTQY
J gene: TRBJ2-3; CDR3 length: 12; V gene: TRBV6-2/TRBV6-3; CDR3 protein: ASSIGGPTDTQY
J gene: TRBJ2-2; CDR3 length: 15; V gene: TRBV6-5; CDR3 protein: ASSYFSGQGAGGELF
J gene: TRBJ1-6; CDR3 length: 11; V gene: TRBV10-3; CDR3 protein: AIRPGVDSPLH
J gene: TRBJ2-1; CDR3 length: 13; V gene: TRBV7-2; CDR3 protein: ASSMDRYSYNEQF
J gene: TRBJ2-7; CDR3 length: 12; V gene: TRBV19; CDR3 protein: ASSLTGVLGEQY
J gene: TRBJ1-5; CDR3 length: 12; V gene: TRBV12-3/TRBV12-4; CDR3 protein: ASKGGSSNQPQH
J gene: TRBJ2-1; CDR3 length: 12; V gene: TRBV5-1; CDR3 protein: ASSLAGVLNEQF
J gene: TRBJ2-5; CDR3 length: 14; V gene: TRBV7-2; CDR3 protein: ASTKTGGQGWETQY
J gene: TRBJ2-2; CDR3 length: 10; V gene: TRBV24-1; CDR3 protein: ATTTGTGELF
J gene: TRBJ2-3; CDR3 length: 14; V gene: TRBV5-5; CDR3 protein: ASSLVNLVGTDTQY
J gene: TRBJ1-6; CDR3 length: 12; V gene: TRBV18; CDR3 protein: ASSSDKINSPLH
J gene: TRBJ2-7; CDR3 length: 10; V gene: TRBV5-1; CDR3 protein: ASSQGGAEQY
J gene: TRBJ1-2; CDR3 length: 11; V gene: TRBV6-6; CDR3 protein: ASTNIGNYGYT